This TCR beta chain came from a study of early stage breast cancer tumors. Study findings and constraints: Commonly generated sequences made up most enriched TCRB sequences shared between patients.

This clone was picked up one time. The target antigen is unknown. The adjacent normal breast tissue was taken roughly 1.8-4.5 cm from the tumor. Clones were read by immunoSEQ multiplex PCR, and TCRdb kept only the in-frame ones, dropping some. The table records about 8,400 clones, about 80% of them present only once. With 4 bases clipped from V and 7 bases from J, the junction kept 15 bases outside the gene matches. This CDR3 is 17 amino acids long. Germline CDR1 reads SGHVS; CDR2 reads FNYEAQ. This TCR was sampled from a person aged 55 to 75 with breast cancer. This rearrangement joins TRBV7-6 to TRBJ2-1; 8 bases match TRBD2. Sequences were obtained from normal breast tissue next to the tumor. Here the CDR3 reads CASSSRSPGGRRNEQFF. As DNA, the CDR3 is TGTGCCAGCAGCTCCCGGAGTCCGGGGGGGCGTCGAAATGAGCAGTTCTTC.